The 15 T cell receptor beta chains listed next were all sequenced from one sample in a study of blood T cell repertoires in COVID-19 (dated by TCRdb to 2020 to 2022). Libraries were built with the immunoSEQ multiplex PCR assay. The table comes from immuneACCESS by way of TCRdb, which keeps in-frame sequences with V and J called. Part of the clones is missing from these tables; in studies checked, under half for an unresolved V gene and the rest for unknown reasons. Here the sample has 90,000 to 130,000 clones; less than 75% occur a single time. Together, the top ten hold less than 2% of the sample. The material sequenced was peripheral blood. The receptor set was obtained from a woman aged 40 to 50 with acute or convalescent COVID-19.

The chain is built from TRBV5-1 and TRBJ2-7; D perhaps matches TRBD1 (5 bases). Germline V CDR1 and CDR2: SGHRS, YFSETQ. This CDR3 region has 13 residues. Trimming cost V 4 bases and J 1 base, with 9 bases left between them. The CDR3 DNA follows: TGCGCCAGCAGCCCGGACAATTCCTACGAGCAGTACTTC. Amino acids: CASSPDNSYEQYF.

CDR3: CASRPQGAPNSPLHF. Written as DNA, the CDR3 is TGCGCCAGCAGACCACAGGGGGCGCCGAATTCACCCCTCCACTTT. The V gene is TRBV5-1, the J gene TRBJ1-6, with 9 bases aligning to TRBD1. Germline CDR1 reads SGHRS; CDR2 reads YFSETQ. The CDR3 runs to 15 residues. The V gene end was trimmed by 5 bases and the J gene end by 7 bases; junction bases not matched to a gene: 7.

The rearrangement uses TRBV25-1 and TRBJ2-5; 8 nucleotides agree with TRBD1. The junction had 15 bases not matched to a gene; V was cut back by 1 base and J by 5 bases. The germline V gene encodes CDR1 MGHDK and CDR2 SYGVNS. The CDR3 is 18 residues long. The CDR3 nucleotides are TGTGCCAGCAGTGAATGGGTTGAGGGGACAGGACTCAGCGAGACCCAGTACTTC. Translated: CASSEWVEGTGLSETQYF. Filled out from reference TRBV25-1 and TRBJ2-5, the complete variable domain reads EADIYQTPRYLVIGTGKKITLECSQTMGHDKMYWYQQDPGMELHLIHYSYGVNSTEKGDLSSESTVSRIRTEHFPLTLESARPSHTSQYLCASSEWVEGTGLSETQYFGPGTRLLVL.

The rearrangement joins TRBV6-5 to TRBJ2-5; tentative D call: TRBD1 (5 bases). Per germline, CDR1 MNHEY and CDR2 SVGAGI. The CDR3 sequence is 14 residues long. Trimming cost V 4 bases and J 4 bases, with 13 bases left between them. This CDR3 is CASSSGSVGETQYF. The CDR3 DNA sequence: TGTGCCAGCAGTTCAGGGTCGGTCGGAGAGACCCAGTACTTC.

This clone has more than one count but fewer than ten. The chain employs TRBV29-1 and TRBJ2-3, with D possibly being TRBD1 (6 bases). Germline CDR1 and CDR2: SQVTM and ANQGSEA. The V end was cut by 7 bases, the J end by 4 bases, with 12 bases between. The CDR3 is 12 residues long. The CDR3 coding sequence is TGCAGCGAAACAGGGAGCCCAGATACGCAGTATTTT. Its translation is CSETGSPDTQYF.

The gene calls are TRBV2 and TRBJ1-2; TRBD1 might be the D (5 bases). The CDR3 has 15 amino acids. The germline V gene encodes CDR1 SNHLY and CDR2 FYNNEI. V was pared by 5 bases and J by 6 bases, with 19 bases between. For the CDR3, the DNA is TGTGCCAGCAGTCCAATCACCGGGGGTGAAAATGGCTACACCTTC. Translating it yields CASSPITGGENGYTF.

The chain is built from TRBV14 and TRBJ2-7, with a possible D match to TRBD1 (5 bases). The V end was cut by 1 base, the J end by 3 bases, with 10 bases between. The CDR3 has 14 residues. The V gene's germline CDR1 is SGHDN and CDR2 FVKESK. The CDR3 loop reads CASSQGTWNYEQYF. In DNA form, the CDR3 reads TGTGCCAGCAGCCAAGGGACATGGAACTACGAGCAGTACTTC.

V gene TRBV5-4 combines with J gene TRBJ1-3, with 7 bases lining up with TRBD1. The CDR3 has 15 residues. Unmatched junction bases numbered 4, after V lost 4 bases and J lost 0 bases. Germline loops: CDR1 SGHNT, CDR2 YYREEE (reference sequence). In nucleotides, the CDR3 is TGTGCCAGCAGCCTGGACAGGAACTCTGGAAACACCATATATTTT. Amino acids: CASSLDRNSGNTIYF.

The V call is TRBV6-2 or TRBV6-3, the J call TRBJ2-7, with 7 bases identical to TRBD1. This CDR3 spans 16 amino acids. Germline CDR1 reads MNHEY; CDR2 reads SVGEGT. Trimming cost V 6 bases and J 0 bases; bases outside gene matches: 11. Written as DNA, the CDR3 is TGTGCCAGCAGCAATAAGATGGGACAGATCTCCTACGAGCAGTACTTC. This gives the protein CASSNKMGQISYEQYF.

The chain combines TRBV27 with TRBJ2-1; 10 bases line up with TRBD2. Losses at the gene ends were 4 bases for V and 16 bases for J; bases not matched to a gene: 13. CDR1 and CDR2 from the germline V gene are MNHEY and SMNVEV (reference sequence). The CDR3 is made up of 14 amino acids. The CDR3 nucleotides read TGTGCCAGCAGTTCCAACTTAGCGGGGGGCCCCTCCTTCTTC. Protein sequence: CASSSNLAGGPSFF.

This clone showed up just a few times. The V call is TRBV30, the J call TRBJ2-7; D might be TRBD1 (5 bases). Per germline, CDR1 GTSNPN and CDR2 SVGIG (reference sequence). Trimming left V 3 bases short and J 5 bases short, with 14 bases between. This CDR3 comprises 13 residues. The CDR3 nucleotides are TGTGCCTGGAGCGTAGCAGGGTGGGACGAGCAGTACTTC. Residues: CAWSVAGWDEQYF.

The rearrangement joins TRBV3-1 (or the pseudogene TRBV3-2) to TRBJ2-7, with 11 bases matching TRBD2. The germline CDR1 and CDR2 sequences are LGHDT and YNNKEL (reference sequence). Trimming at V came to 4 bases and at J to 4 bases, leaving 6 bases not matched to a gene. CDR3 size: 15 residues. CDR3 protein: CASSRLLAGGYEQYF. In DNA, the CDR3 is TGTGCCAGCAGCCGCCTTCTAGCGGGGGGTTACGAGCAGTACTTC.

This clone has only a few counts. The rearrangement uses TRBV3-1 (or the pseudogene TRBV3-2) and TRBJ2-7, with D possibly TRBD1 on 5 matching bases. The germline V gene has CDR1 LGHDT and CDR2 YNNKEL (reference sequence). This CDR3 has 15 residues. V lost 1 base to trimming and J lost 2 bases, with 12 bases between them. The CDR3 sequence: CASSQAPAGTYEQYF. DNA for the CDR3: TGTGCCAGCAGCCAAGCCCCAGCAGGGACCTACGAGCAGTACTTC.

The V call is TRBV9, the J call TRBJ2-7; D possibly corresponds to TRBD2 (5 bases). Germline CDR1 and CDR2: SGDLS and YYNGEE. V shed 1 base and J shed 4 bases, with 15 bases lying between them. The CDR3 runs 15 residues. The CDR3 here is CASSVLGDPKYEQYF. The DNA for the CDR3 is TGTGCCAGCAGCGTACTCGGGGATCCTAAATACGAGCAGTACTTC.

This clone occurred many times. The genes are TRBV4-3 and TRBJ2-7; the D gene is possibly TRBD2 (5 bases). Between the trimmed V and J ends, which lost 0 bases and 3 bases, there was a span of 15 bases. CDR1 and CDR2 from the germline V gene are LGHNA and YSLEER. The CDR3 runs to 16 residues. CDR3 sequence: CASSQDDTRAVYEQYF. CDR3 nucleotide sequence: TGCGCCAGCAGCCAAGATGATACGCGGGCGGTCTACGAGCAGTACTTC.